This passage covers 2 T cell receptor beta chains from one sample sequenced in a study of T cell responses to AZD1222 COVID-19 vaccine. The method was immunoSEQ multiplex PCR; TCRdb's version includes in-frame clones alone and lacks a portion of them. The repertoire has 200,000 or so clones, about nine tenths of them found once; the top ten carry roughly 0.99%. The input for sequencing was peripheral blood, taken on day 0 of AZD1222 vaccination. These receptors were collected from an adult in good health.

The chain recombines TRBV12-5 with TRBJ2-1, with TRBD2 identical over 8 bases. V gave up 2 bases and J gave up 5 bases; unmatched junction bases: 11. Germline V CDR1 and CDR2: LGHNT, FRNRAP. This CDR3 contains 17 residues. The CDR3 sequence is CASGLPQSGSPDNEQFF. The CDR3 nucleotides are TGTGCTAGTGGTTTGCCCCAGAGCGGGAGTCCCGACAATGAGCAGTTCTTC.

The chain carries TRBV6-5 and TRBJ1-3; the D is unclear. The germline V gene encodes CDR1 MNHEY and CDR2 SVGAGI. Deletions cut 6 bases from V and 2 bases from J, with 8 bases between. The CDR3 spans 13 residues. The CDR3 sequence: CASRFLPGNTIYF. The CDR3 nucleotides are TGTGCCAGCAGGTTCCTGCCTGGAAACACCATATATTTT.